The sequence of this T cell receptor beta chain was determined in a study of metastatic and nonmetastatic thyroid tumors. The overall study: Across blood and tumor or nodule tissue, repertoires from malignant and benign thyroid patients were compared with one another. Whole-study results and caveats: When malignant thyroid tumors were compared with benign nodules, TCR beta diversity was reportedly significantly higher in the malignant tumors. This held in both blood and tumor samples.

Per the original data handling: Building a distant-metastasis classifier for papillary thyroid cancer drew on CDR3 differences across clinicopathological groups. TCRdb re-called clones via MiXCR from the PCR reads. The V and J calls follow TCRdb's processing rather than the paper's. The data contain tens of thousands of clones, 20% of them singletons. Germline V gene sequence: CDR1 GTSNPN, CDR2 SVGIG (reference sequence). V was pared by 1 base and J by 5 bases, with 6 bases between. There are 11 residues in the CDR3. None of the patients had undergone any treatment ahead of thyroid surgery. As to this clone: Antigen specificity is unknown. The CDR3 ends on some other residue instead of the conserved phenylalanine or tryptophan, so this is likely a read error.

The chain couples TRBV30 to TRBJ2-7; D may be TRBD2 (6 bases). Sample: blood. This sequence originates from a female donor with papillary thyroid cancer or a benign thyroid nodule (not recorded which). Some clones in this sample may be carry-over from other donors' samples. CDR3 residues: CAWSAGDEQYL. The DNA for the CDR3 is TGTGCCTGGAGTGCGGGGGACGAGCAGTACCTC.